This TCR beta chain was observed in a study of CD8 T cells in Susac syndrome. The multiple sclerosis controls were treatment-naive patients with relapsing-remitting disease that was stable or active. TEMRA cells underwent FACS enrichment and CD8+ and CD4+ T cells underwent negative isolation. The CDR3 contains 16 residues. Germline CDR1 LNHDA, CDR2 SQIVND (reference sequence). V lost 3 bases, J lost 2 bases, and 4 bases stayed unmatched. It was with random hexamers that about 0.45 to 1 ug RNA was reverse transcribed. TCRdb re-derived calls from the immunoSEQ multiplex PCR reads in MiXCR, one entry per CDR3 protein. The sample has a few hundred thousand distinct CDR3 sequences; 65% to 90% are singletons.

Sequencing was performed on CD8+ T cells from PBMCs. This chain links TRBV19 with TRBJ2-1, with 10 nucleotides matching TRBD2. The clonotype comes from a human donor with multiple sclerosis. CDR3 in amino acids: CASSMSSGRTYNEQFF. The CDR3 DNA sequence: TGTGCCAGTAGTATGTCTAGCGGGAGAACCTACAATGAGCAGTTCTTC.